The T cell receptor beta chain under discussion was sequenced for a study of blood T cell repertoires in COVID-19. Study summary: Specimens from acute and convalescent COVID-19 originated in the United States, Italy and Spain. From T cells, B-cell-depleted T cells, or PBMCs came the material, which was cDNA or gDNA.

In the study's own analysis: Estimated nucleated cell counts came from reference gene primer amplification. Repertoires were generated with immunoSEQ multiplex PCR, while TCRdb's copy carries only in-frame clones and drops some. V, J and clone size are those of that table, while D and trimming were read from the DNA. The sample yields some 140,000 clones, around 87% seen once. This CDR3 region has 14 residues. Germline V gene data show CDR1 as GTSNPN and CDR2 as SVGIG (reference sequence). With 3 bases removed from V and 0 bases from J, the gap between germline ends came to 8 bases. The V call is TRBV30, the J call TRBJ2-2; D is unresolved. The sequence derives from a man aged 65 to 79 with active COVID-19. Sequences were obtained from peripheral blood. The CDR3 spells CAWRGTPNTGELFF. The CDR3, as DNA: TGTGCCTGGAGGGGCACACCGAACACCGGGGAGCTGTTTTTT.